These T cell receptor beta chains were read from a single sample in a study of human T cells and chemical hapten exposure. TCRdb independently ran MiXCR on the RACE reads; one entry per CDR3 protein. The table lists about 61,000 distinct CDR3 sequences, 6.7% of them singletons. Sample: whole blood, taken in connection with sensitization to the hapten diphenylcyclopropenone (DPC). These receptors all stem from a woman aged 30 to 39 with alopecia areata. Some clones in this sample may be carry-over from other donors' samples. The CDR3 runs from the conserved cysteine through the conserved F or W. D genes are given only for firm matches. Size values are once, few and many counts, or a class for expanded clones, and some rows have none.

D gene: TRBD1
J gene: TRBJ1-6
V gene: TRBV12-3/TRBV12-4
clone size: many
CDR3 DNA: TGTGCCAGCAGTTTCTTCGGGACAGCCTATAATTCACCCCTCCACTTT
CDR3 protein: CASSFFGTAYNSPLHF

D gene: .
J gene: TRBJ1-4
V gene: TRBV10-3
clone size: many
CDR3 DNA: TGTGCCATCAGCCCGGACAGTCTAAATGAAAAACTGTTTTTT
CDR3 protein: CAISPDSLNEKLFF

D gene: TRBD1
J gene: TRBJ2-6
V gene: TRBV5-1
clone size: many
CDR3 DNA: TGCGCCAGCAGCTCACTACTGCAGGGGGCGCTTGGGGCCAACGTCCTGACTTTC
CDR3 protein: CASSSLLQGALGANVLTF

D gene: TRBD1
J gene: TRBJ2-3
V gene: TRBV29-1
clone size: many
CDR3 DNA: TGCAGCGTTCCGGGACAGGTTCCAGATACGCAGTATTTT
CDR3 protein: CSVPGQVPDTQYF

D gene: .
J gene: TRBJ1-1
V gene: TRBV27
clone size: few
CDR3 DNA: TGTGCCAGCAGTTTTTCAACCAACACTGAAGCTTTCTTT
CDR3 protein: CASSFSTNTEAFF

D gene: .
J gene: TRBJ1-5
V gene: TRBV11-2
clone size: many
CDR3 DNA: TGTGCCAGCAGCTTAGGGATAGGGACGCAAAATCAGCCCCAGCATTTT
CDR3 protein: CASSLGIGTQNQPQHF

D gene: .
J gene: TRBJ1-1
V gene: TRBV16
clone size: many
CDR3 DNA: TGTGCCAGCAGCCATCTTGGCGCTTCGGACACTGAAGCTTCCTTT
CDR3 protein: CASSHLGASDTEASF

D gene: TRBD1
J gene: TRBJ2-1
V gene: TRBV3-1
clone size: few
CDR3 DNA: TGTGCCAGCAGCCAAGATCTTTCGGGACAGGGCAGTAGTGAGCAGTTCTTC
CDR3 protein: CASSQDLSGQGSSEQFF

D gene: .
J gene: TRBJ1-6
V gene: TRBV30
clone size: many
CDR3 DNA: TGTGCCTGGAGTGTACAACAGGGAAATTCACCCCTCCACTTT
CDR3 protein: CAWSVQQGNSPLHF

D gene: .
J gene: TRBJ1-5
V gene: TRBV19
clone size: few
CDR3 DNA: TGTGCCAGTAGTATAGTATATCAGCCCCAGCATTTT
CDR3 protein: CASSIVYQPQHF

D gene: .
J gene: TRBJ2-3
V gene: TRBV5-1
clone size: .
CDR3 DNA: TGCGCCAGCAGCTTAGCAGGGCCGGATACGCAGTATTTT
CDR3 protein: CASSLAGPDTQYF

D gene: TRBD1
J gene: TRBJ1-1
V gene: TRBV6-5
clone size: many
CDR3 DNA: TGTGCCAGCAGTTACGCAGGGGGGATGACTGAAGCTTTCTTT
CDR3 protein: CASSYAGGMTEAFF

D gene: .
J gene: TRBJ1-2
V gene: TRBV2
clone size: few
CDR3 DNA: TGTGCCAGCACGGGCCAGGCGGGCTATGGCTACACCTTC
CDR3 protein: CASTGQAGYGYTF

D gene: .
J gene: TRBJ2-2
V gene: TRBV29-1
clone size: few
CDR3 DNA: TGCAGCGCCGACCCCCAAGGAAACACCGGGGAGCTGTTTTTT
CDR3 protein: CSADPQGNTGELFF

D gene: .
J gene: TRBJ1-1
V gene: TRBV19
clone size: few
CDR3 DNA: TGTGCCAGTAGTATAGATCTCACCCCCACTGAAGCTTTCTTT
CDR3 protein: CASSIDLTPTEAFF

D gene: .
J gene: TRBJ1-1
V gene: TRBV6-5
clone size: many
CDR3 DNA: TGTGCCAGCAGAGACACAGGGCTCGATGAAGCTTTCTTT
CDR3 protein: CASRDTGLDEAFF

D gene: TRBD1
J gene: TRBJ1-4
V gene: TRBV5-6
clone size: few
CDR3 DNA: TGTGCCAGCAGCGCTCAACAGGGGTTATACGATGATGAAAAACTGTTTTTT
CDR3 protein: CASSAQQGLYDDEKLFF

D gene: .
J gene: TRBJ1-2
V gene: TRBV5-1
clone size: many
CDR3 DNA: TGCGCCAGCAGCTTGGGAGACAGCTACTATGGCTACACCTTC
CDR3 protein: CASSLGDSYYGYTF

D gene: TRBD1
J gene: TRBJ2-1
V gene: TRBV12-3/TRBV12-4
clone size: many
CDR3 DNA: TGTGCCAGCAGCTCGGGACAGGGTGTTCACAATGAGCAGTTCTTC
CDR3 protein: CASSSGQGVHNEQFF

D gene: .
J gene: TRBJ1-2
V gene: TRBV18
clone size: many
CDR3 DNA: TGTGCCAGCTCACCACCCCTTTCAGCTAACTATGGCTACACCTTC
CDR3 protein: CASSPPLSANYGYTF

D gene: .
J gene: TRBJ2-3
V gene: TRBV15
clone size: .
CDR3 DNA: TGTGCCACCAGCAGAGAAGGGGGACGAAGCACAGATACGCAGTATTTT
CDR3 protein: CATSREGGRSTDTQYF

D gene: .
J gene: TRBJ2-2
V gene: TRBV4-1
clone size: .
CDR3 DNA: TGCGCCAGCAGGCGGGGGACACGAACCGGGGAGCTGTTTTTT
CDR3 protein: CASRRGTRTGELFF

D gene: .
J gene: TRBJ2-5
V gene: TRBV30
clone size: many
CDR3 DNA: TGTGCCTGGTTTCGGATCGGCCTAGCGCAAGAGACCCAGTACTTC
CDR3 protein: CAWFRIGLAQETQYF

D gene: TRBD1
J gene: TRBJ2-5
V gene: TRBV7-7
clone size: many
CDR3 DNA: TGTGCCAGCAGCTTAGGGACAGGGGAAGAGACCCAGTACTTC
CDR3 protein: CASSLGTGEETQYF

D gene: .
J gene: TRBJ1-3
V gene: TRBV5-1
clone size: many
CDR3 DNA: TGCGCCAGCAGCTTCAACTCTGGAAACACCATATATTTT
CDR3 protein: CASSFNSGNTIYF

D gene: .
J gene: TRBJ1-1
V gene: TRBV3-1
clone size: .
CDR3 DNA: TGTGCCAGCAGCGAGACCCCGAAGAACACTGAAGCTTTCTTT
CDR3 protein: CASSETPKNTEAFF

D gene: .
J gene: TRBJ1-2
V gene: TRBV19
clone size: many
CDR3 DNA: TGTGCCAGTAGTCTCCAAGGGCAGCACTATGGCTACACCTTC
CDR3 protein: CASSLQGQHYGYTF

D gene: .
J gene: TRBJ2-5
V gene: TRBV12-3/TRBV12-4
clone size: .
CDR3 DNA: TGTGCCAGCAGCCCTTACCGCCCTAGTAGTAAAGAGACCCAGTACTTC
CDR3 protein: CASSPYRPSSKETQYF

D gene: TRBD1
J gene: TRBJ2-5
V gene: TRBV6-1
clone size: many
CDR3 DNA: TGTGCCAGCAGCGCCTGGGATGTGCAGGGGGCCTTAAGCCAAGAGACCCAGTACTTC
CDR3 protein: CASSAWDVQGALSQETQYF

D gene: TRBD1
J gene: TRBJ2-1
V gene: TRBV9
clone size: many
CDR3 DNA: TGTGCCAGCAGCGTAGGTCCCGGGACAGCGTACAATGAGCAGTTCTTC
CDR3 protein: CASSVGPGTAYNEQFF

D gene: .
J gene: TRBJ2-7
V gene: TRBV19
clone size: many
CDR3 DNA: TGTGCCAGTAGGGTCCCTCGACATTACTACGAGCAGTACTTC
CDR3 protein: CASRVPRHYYEQYF

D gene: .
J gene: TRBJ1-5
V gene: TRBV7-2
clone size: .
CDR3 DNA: TGTGCCAGCAGCTTAGTCGGTTCCCAGAGCAATCAGCCCCAGCATTTT
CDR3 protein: CASSLVGSQSNQPQHF

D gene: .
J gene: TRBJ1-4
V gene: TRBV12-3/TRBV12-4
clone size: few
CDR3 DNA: TGTGCCAGCAGTTTGGCAGGAGTCGGTCATGAAAAACTGTTTTTT
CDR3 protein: CASSLAGVGHEKLFF

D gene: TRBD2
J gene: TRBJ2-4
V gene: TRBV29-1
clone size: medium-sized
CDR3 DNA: TGCAGCGTTGAGGGGGGGACCAAAAACATTCAGTACTTC
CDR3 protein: CSVEGGTKNIQYF

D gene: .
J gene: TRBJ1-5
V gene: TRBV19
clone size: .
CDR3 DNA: TGTGCCAGTAGTATAACGACAGCCAATCAGCCCCAGCATTTT
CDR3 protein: CASSITTANQPQHF

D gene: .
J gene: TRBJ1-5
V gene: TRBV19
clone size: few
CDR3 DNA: TGTGCCAGTAGTATTTTAGGGAACAATCAGCCCCAGCATTTT
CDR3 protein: CASSILGNNQPQHF

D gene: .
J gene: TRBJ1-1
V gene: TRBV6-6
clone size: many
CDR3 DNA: TGTGCCAGCAGACAAACTATGGATACAGCTGAAGCTTTCTTT
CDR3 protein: CASRQTMDTAEAFF

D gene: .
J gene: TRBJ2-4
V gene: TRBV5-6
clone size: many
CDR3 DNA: TGTGCCAGCAGTACTCTAACCGCAAAAAACATTCAGTACTTC
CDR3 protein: CASSTLTAKNIQYF